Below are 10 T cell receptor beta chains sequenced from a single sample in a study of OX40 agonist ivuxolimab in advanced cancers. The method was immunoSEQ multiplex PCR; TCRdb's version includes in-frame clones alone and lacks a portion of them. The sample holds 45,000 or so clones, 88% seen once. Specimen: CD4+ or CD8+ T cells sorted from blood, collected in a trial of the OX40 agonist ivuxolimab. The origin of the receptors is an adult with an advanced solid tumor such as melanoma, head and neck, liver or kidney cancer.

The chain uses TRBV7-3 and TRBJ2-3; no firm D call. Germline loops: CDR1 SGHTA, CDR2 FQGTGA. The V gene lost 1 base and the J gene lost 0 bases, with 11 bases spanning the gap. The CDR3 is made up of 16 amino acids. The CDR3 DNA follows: TGTGCCAGCAGCTTAATAGGCTCGGGTAGCACAGATACGCAGTATTTT. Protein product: CASSLIGSGSTDTQYF.

The CDR3, as DNA: TGTGCCAGCAGGGGGGGGAATGAGCAGTTCTTC. Translated, it gives CASRGGNEQFF. J is TRBJ2-1 and V is TRBV7-2; 7 nucleotides align to TRBD2. CDR1 is SGHTA and CDR2 is FQGNSA in the germline V gene. The CDR3 runs to 11 residues. Trimming at V came to 6 bases and at J to 7 bases, leaving 0 bases not matched to a gene.

CDR3 sequence (DNA): TGTGCCTGGAACTCCGGGGGACTAGAAGGAGATACGCAGTATTTT. It encodes CAWNSGGLEGDTQYF. This sequence joins TRBV30 and TRBJ2-3, with 8 bases identical to TRBD2. V shed 4 bases, J shed 5 bases, and the junction held 11 bases outside the gene matches. Germline V lookup: CDR1 GTSNPN, CDR2 SVGIG (reference sequence). CDR3 length equals 15 residues.

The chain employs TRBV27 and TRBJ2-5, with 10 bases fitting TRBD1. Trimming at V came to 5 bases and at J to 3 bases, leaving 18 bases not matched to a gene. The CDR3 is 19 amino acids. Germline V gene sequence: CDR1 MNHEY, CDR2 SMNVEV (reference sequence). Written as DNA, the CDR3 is TGTGCCAGCAGTCGCATATACAGCTCTACCGGGACAGGGGAAGAGACCCAGTACTTC. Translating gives CASSRIYSSTGTGEETQYF.

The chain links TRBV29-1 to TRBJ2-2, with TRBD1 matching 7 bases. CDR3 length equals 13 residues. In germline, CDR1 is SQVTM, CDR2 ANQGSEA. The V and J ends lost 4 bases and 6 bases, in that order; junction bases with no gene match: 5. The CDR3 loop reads CSVVRQGAGELFF. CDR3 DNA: TGCAGCGTTGTCCGACAGGGCGCCGGGGAGCTGTTTTTT.

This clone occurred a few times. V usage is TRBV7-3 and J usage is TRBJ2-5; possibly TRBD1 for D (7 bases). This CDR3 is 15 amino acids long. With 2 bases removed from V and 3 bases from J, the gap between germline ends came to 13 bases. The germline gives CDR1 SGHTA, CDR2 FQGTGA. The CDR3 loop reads CASSLRGRGEETQYF. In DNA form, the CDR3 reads TGTGCCAGCAGCTTACGCGGCAGGGGGGAAGAGACCCAGTACTTC. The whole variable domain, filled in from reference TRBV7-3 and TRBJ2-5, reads GAGVSQTPSNKVTEKGKYVELRCDPISGHTALYWYRQSLGQGPEFLIYFQGTGAADDSGLPNDRFFAVRPEGSVSTLKIQRTERGDSAVYLCASSLRGRGEETQYFGPGTRLLVL.

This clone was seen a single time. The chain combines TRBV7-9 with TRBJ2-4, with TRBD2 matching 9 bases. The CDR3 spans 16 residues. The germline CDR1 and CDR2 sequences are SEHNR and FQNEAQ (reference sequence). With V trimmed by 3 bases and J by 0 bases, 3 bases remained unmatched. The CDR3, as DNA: TGTGCCAGCAGCTTCGGACTAGCGAGAGCCAAAAACATTCAGTACTTC. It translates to CASSFGLARAKNIQYF.

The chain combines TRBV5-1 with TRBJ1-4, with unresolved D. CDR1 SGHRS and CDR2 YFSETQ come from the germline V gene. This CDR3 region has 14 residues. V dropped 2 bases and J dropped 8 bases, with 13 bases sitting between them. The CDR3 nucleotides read TGCGCCAGCAGCTTCGGCAGAGTCACCGAAAAACTGTTTTTT. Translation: CASSFGRVTEKLFF. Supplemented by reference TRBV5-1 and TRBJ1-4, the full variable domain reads KAGVTQTPRYLIKTRGQQVTLSCSPISGHRSVSWYQQTPGQGLQFLFEYFSETQRNKGNFPGRFSGRQFSNSRSEMNVSTLELGDSALYLCASSFGRVTEKLFFGSGTQLSVL.

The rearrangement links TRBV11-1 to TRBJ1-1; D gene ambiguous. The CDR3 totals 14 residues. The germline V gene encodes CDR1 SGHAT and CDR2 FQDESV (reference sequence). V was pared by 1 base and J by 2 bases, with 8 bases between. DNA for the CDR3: TGTGCCAGCAGCTTAGAAGACGGAAACACTGAAGCTTTCTTT. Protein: CASSLEDGNTEAFF.

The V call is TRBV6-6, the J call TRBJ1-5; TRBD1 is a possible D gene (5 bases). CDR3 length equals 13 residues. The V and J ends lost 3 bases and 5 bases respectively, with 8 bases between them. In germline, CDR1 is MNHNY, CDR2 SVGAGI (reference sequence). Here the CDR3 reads CASSYVGDQPQHF. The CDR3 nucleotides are TGTGCCAGCAGTTATGTGGGGGATCAGCCCCAGCATTTT.